The clone carrying this T cell receptor beta chain has a handful of counts. This sample is drawn from a study of blood T cell repertoires in COVID-19. Study-wide background: Acute and convalescent COVID-19 samples came from the United States, Italy and Spain. The analysed material was cDNA or gDNA that came from T cells, B-cell-depleted T cells, or PBMCs.

The V end was cut by 5 bases, the J end by 9 bases, with 11 bases between. CDR1 is SGHAT and CDR2 is FQNNGV in the germline V gene. This CDR3 has 13 amino acids. Per the original methods: Amplifying reference gene primers gave estimates of nucleated cell counts. The assay was immunoSEQ multiplex PCR, and TCRdb's table has in-frame clones only and misses some. V and J calls and clone size are given by that table; D and trimming were obtained from the DNA. The table records approximately 250,000 clones, roughly 84% of them present only once. The TCR comes from a human donor in a cohort sampled during active COVID-19. The gene calls are TRBV11-2 and TRBJ1-6, with D tentatively TRBD1 (5 bases). Sample: peripheral blood. The CDR3 DNA is TGTGCCAGCAGCCCCACGACAGCTTCACCCCTCCACTTT. Its translation: CASSPTTASPLHF.